A selection of T cell receptor beta chains follows, all from one sample in a study of radiotherapy plus CTLA-4 blockade in lung cancer. The method was immunoSEQ multiplex PCR; TCRdb's version includes in-frame clones alone and lacks a portion of them. The sample comprises tens of thousands of clones, approximately 83% of which are singletons, and around 2% rests with the top ten. The material was peripheral blood, obtained from a patient treated with radiotherapy plus ipilimumab. The receptors shown here come from a human donor with non-small cell lung cancer who had a partial response to radiotherapy plus ipilimumab. Each CDR3 is given with its conserved first and last residue. The order of the fields is D gene, clone size, V gene, J gene, CDR3 protein, CDR3 DNA. A D gene is named only where the DNA matches it firmly. Only part of the rows carry a size: once, few, many, or a class if the clone is expanded.

NA	NA	TRBV7-9	TRBJ2-7	CASSSWDTSYEQYF	TGTGCCAGCAGCTCCTGGGACACATCCTACGAGCAGTACTTC
NA	NA	TRBV28	TRBJ1-1	CASSLSGQGRVRTEAFF	TGTGCCAGCAGTTTAAGTGGGCAGGGGAGGGTTCGGACTGAAGCTTTCTTT
NA	NA	TRBV10-2	TRBJ2-7	CASSPRTPRDEQYF	TGCGCCAGCAGTCCTCGGACTCCCCGGGACGAGCAGTACTTC
NA	NA	TRBV10-3	TRBJ1-4	CAAGNEKLFF	TGTGCCGCAGGGAATGAAAAACTGTTTTTT
TRBD2	NA	TRBV6-1	TRBJ2-3	CASSDRAGGPDTQYF	TGTGCCAGCAGTGATAGAGCGGGAGGGCCAGATACGCAGTATTTT
NA	NA	TRBV30	TRBJ1-2	CAWSLQVSGYTF	TGTGCCTGGAGCTTACAGGTTTCTGGCTACACCTTC
TRBD2	NA	TRBV7-6	TRBJ2-6	CASSLGEGVIASSGANVLTF	TGTGCCAGCAGCTTAGGGGAGGGAGTCATCGCCTCCTCTGGGGCCAACGTCCTGACTTTC
NA	NA	TRBV19	TRBJ2-3	CASKVGASTDTQYF	TGTGCCAGTAAGGTGGGGGCCAGCACAGATACGCAGTATTTT
TRBD1	NA	TRBV6-5	TRBJ1-4	CASSRRQGDNEKLFF	TGTGCCAGCAGTCGTCGACAGGGGGACAATGAAAAACTGTTTTTT
TRBD1	NA	TRBV28	TRBJ2-1	CASSFPTTGTGVDEQFF	TGTGCCAGCAGTTTCCCAACAACCGGGACAGGGGTCGATGAGCAGTTCTTC
TRBD1	NA	TRBV28	TRBJ1-2	CASSWDPGTGYTF	TGTGCCAGCAGTTGGGACCCCGGGACAGGGTACACCTTC
TRBD1	once	TRBV5-6	TRBJ1-2	CASSLGSGQGVGYTF	TGTGCCAGCAGCTTGGGGTCGGGACAGGGGGTTGGCTACACCTTC
TRBD2	NA	TRBV5-4	TRBJ2-1	CASSLVREFRDNEQFF	TGTGCCAGCAGCTTGGTGCGGGAGTTTAGGGACAATGAGCAGTTCTTC
TRBD2	NA	TRBV7-8	TRBJ2-2	CASSSRPGLAGEGDTGELFF	TGTGCCAGCAGTTCACGCCCGGGACTAGCGGGAGAGGGGGACACCGGGGAGCTGTTTTTT
NA	NA	TRBV7-9	TRBJ2-3	CASSLTAGRTDTQYF	TGTGCCAGCAGCTTAACGGCGGGACGCACAGATACGCAGTATTTT
NA	NA	TRBV9	TRBJ1-5	CASSVGWANQPQHF	TGTGCCAGCAGCGTAGGATGGGCAAATCAGCCCCAGCATTTT
TRBD1	NA	TRBV7-2	TRBJ2-1	CASRSDRGTYNEQFF	TGTGCCAGCAGGTCTGACAGGGGAACCTACAATGAGCAGTTCTTC
NA	NA	TRBV30	TRBJ1-1	CAWSVFQGVTEAFF	TGTGCCTGGAGTGTATTCCAGGGTGTCACTGAAGCTTTCTTT
TRBD1	NA	TRBV6-1	TRBJ2-3	CASSDARGTDTQYF	TGTGCCAGCAGTGACGCCAGGGGGACAGATACGCAGTATTTT
NA	NA	TRBV2	TRBJ1-5	CASSEVEFQPQHF	TGTGCCAGCAGTGAAGTTGAGTTTCAGCCCCAGCATTTT
NA	NA	TRBV5-6	TRBJ1-1	CASSWSTEAFF	TGCGCCAGCAGCTGGAGCACTGAAGCTTTCTTT
NA	NA	TRBV7-9	TRBJ2-1	CASSLRNGLDNEQFF	TGTGCCAGCAGCTTACGAAATGGGCTCGACAATGAGCAGTTCTTC
TRBD2	NA	TRBV11-3	TRBJ2-1	CASSARPGTSGSSYNEQFF	TGTGCCAGCAGCGCACGCCCCGGGACTAGCGGGAGTTCCTACAATGAGCAGTTCTTC
TRBD1	NA	TRBV5-4	TRBJ2-2	CASSPRGQVDTGELFF	TGTGCCAGCAGCCCCCGGGGACAGGTCGACACCGGGGAGCTGTTTTTT
NA	NA	TRBV28	TRBJ1-4	CASSLDSAYGLFF	TGTGCCAGCAGTTTAGACAGCGCCTACGGACTGTTTTTT
NA	once	TRBV7-9	TRBJ1-1	CASSLDARMNTEAFF	TGTGCCAGCAGCTTAGATGCCAGAATGAACACTGAAGCTTTCTTT
TRBD1	NA	TRBV5-1	TRBJ2-2	CASSLRGGRGTGELFF	TGCGCCAGCAGCTTGAGAGGGGGCCGGGGCACCGGGGAGCTGTTTTTT
NA	NA	TRBV28	TRBJ2-1	CASSTRLEQFF	TGTGCCAGCAGTACCCGGTTAGAGCAGTTCTTC
NA	NA	TRBV28	TRBJ2-7	CASSLIGGTVYEQYF	TGTGCCAGCAGTTTAATAGGGGGTACCGTCTACGAGCAGTACTTC
TRBD1	NA	TRBV7-2	TRBJ2-2	CASSLVGQGTAYGELFF	TGTGCCAGCAGCTTAGTAGGGCAGGGGACAGCATACGGGGAGCTGTTTTTT
TRBD2	NA	TRBV6-1	TRBJ2-1	CASSELAALSYNEQFF	TGTGCCAGCAGTGAGCTAGCGGCACTCTCCTACAATGAGCAGTTCTTC
NA	NA	TRBV5-6	TRBJ1-2	CASSFLQGNYGYTF	TGTGCCAGCAGCTTCTTACAGGGCAACTATGGCTACACCTTC
TRBD1	NA	TRBV5-1	TRBJ1-3	CASSSTGGTGNTIYF	TGCGCCAGCAGCTCGACAGGGGGCACTGGAAACACCATATATTTT
NA	NA	TRBV6-1	TRBJ2-1	CASTERSSSYNEQFF	TGTGCCAGCACCGAACGGAGTAGCTCCTACAATGAGCAGTTCTTC
TRBD1	NA	TRBV19	TRBJ1-1	CASRRDDRATEAFF	TGTGCCAGTAGGAGAGACGACAGGGCCACTGAAGCTTTCTTT
NA	once	TRBV5-5	TRBJ1-1	CASSYPQGNGNTEAFF	TGTGCCAGCAGCTATCCCCAGGGGAACGGGAACACTGAAGCTTTCTTT
TRBD2	NA	TRBV7-2	TRBJ2-1	CASSSNNPGLAGDNEQFF	TGTGCCAGCAGCTCTAATAACCCGGGACTAGCGGGAGATAATGAGCAGTTCTTC
NA	NA	TRBV7-9	TRBJ2-1	CASTPDEGPYNEQFF	TGTGCCAGCACCCCTGACGAGGGCCCCTACAATGAGCAGTTCTTC
TRBD1	NA	TRBV14	TRBJ2-5	CASSQGGTGGYLGETQYF	TGTGCCAGCAGCCAAGGTGGGACAGGGGGCTATCTCGGGGAGACCCAGTACTTC
NA	NA	TRBV11-2	TRBJ1-4	CASSTRAGTFNEKLFF	TGTGCCAGCAGCACCCGAGCGGGGACCTTTAATGAAAAACTGTTTTTT
NA	NA	TRBV5-6	TRBJ2-2	CASSLEGHLNTGELFF	TGTGCCAGCAGCTTGGAAGGACATCTGAACACCGGGGAGCTGTTTTTT
NA	NA	TRBV9	TRBJ1-2	CASSARRRDGYTF	TGTGCCAGCAGCGCCCGCCGGAGGGATGGCTACACCTTC
NA	few	TRBV13	TRBJ1-4	CASSPRQKTTNEKLFF	TGTGCCAGCAGCCCCAGACAGAAAACAACTAATGAAAAACTGTTTTTT